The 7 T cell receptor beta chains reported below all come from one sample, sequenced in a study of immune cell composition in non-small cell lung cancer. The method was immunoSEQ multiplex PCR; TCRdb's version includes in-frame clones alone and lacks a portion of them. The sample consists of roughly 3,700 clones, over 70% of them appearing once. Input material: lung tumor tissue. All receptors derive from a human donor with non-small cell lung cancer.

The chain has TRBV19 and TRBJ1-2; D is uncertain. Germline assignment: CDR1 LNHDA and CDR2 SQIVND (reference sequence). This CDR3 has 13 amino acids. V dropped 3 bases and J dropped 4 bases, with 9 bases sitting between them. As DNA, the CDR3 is TGTGCCAGTAGTATGCAGGCCCTCTATGGCTACACCTTC. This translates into CASSMQALYGYTF.

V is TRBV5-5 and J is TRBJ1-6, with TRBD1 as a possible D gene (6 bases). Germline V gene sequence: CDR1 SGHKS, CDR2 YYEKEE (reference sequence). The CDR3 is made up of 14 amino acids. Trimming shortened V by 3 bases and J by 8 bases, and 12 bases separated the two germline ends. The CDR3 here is CASSWTGGDSPLHF. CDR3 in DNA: TGTGCCAGCAGCTGGACGGGGGGCGATTCACCCCTCCACTTT.

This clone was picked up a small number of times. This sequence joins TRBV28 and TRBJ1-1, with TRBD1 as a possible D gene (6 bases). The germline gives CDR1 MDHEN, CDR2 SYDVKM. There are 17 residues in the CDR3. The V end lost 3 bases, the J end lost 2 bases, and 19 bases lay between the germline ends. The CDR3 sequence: CASSLGRAGGANTEAFF. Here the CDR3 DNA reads TGTGCCAGCAGTTTGGGAAGGGCGGGGGGGGCAAACACTGAAGCTTTCTTT.

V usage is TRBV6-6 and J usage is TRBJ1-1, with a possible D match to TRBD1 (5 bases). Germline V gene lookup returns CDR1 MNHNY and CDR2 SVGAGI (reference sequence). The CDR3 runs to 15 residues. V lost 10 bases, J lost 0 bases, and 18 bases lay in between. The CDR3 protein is CANVPPGSMNTEAFF. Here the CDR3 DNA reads TGTGCCAACGTCCCTCCAGGGTCGATGAACACTGAAGCTTTCTTT.

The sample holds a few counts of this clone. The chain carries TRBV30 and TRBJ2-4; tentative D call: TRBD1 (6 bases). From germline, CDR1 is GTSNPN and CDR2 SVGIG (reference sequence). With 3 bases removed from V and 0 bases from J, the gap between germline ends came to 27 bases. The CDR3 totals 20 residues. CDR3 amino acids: CAWRKRGKRERSLAKNIQYF. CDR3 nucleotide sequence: TGTGCCTGGAGGAAAAGGGGGAAGAGGGAGCGGAGCTTAGCCAAAAACATTCAGTACTTC.

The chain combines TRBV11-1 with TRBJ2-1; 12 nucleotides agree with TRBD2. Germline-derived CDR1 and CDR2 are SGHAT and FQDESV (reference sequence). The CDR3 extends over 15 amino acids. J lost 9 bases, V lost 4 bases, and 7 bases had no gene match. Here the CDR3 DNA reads TGTGCCAGCAGCTCTCTAGGACTAGCGGGAATTGAGCAGTTCTTC. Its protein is CASSSLGLAGIEQFF.

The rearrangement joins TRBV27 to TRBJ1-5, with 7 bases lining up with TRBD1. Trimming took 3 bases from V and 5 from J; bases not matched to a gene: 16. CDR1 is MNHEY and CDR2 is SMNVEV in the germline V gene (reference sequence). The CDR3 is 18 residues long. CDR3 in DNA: TGTGCCAGCAGTTTGAAATCTCCGGGACAGATGGGACATCAGCCCCAGCATTTT. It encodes CASSLKSPGQMGHQPQHF.